This T cell receptor beta chain was identified during a study of naive and memory T cell subsets. The beta constant-region primer was an equimolar mix of two oligonucleotides covering TRBC1 and TRBC2. MiXCR, run by TCRdb on the UMI-ligation and nested PCR reads, gives a single entry per CDR3 protein. The sample lists 77,000 or so distinct CDR3 sequences; around 14% were seen once. Cells stained for CD3, CD4, CD8, CD45RA, CD27 and viability were sorted into four CD45RA/CD27 subsets. Per germline, CDR1 MNHEY and CDR2 SVGAGI. V shed 2 bases and J 7 bases; nucleotides not matched to a gene: 3. This CDR3 contains 14 residues.

The sample comprised central memory CD4+ T cells from blood. This chain connects TRBV6-5 to TRBJ1-4; 8 positions match TRBD1. The receptor's source is a human donor in good health. The CDR3 sequence is CASSYAGGPEKLFF. The CDR3 DNA reads TGTGCCAGCAGTTACGCAGGGGGCCCTGAAAAACTGTTTTTT.